What follows are 8 T cell receptor beta chains derived from one specimen sequenced in a study of early T cells in non-severe SARS-CoV-2 infection. In TCRdb, the 5' RACE reads were re-called with MiXCR into one record per CDR3 protein. The sample contains roughly 99,000 distinct CDR3 sequences, 11% of which appear only once. Sequencing was carried out using whole blood. The receptors come from an adult who was a healthcare worker with PCR-confirmed SARS-CoV-2 infection or an uninfected control (not recorded which).

This clonotype occurred many times. The chain employs TRBV6-2 or TRBV6-3 and TRBJ1-5; possible D gene TRBD1, 6 bases. Germline assignment: CDR1 MNHEY and CDR2 SVGEGT. The CDR3 sequence is 14 residues long. V lost 6 bases, J lost 5 bases, and 14 bases lay in between. Here the CDR3 reads CASSQPGTYQPQHF. DNA for the CDR3: TGTGCCAGCAGCCAACCCGGGACATATCAGCCCCAGCATTTT.

This clonotype was observed a handful of times. J is TRBJ1-2 and V is TRBV15; D call uncertain. The CDR3 length is 13 residues. Trimming stripped 1 base from V and 4 bases from J, with 7 bases between. Germline V gene sequence: CDR1 LNHNV, CDR2 YYDKDF (reference sequence). The CDR3 nucleotides are TGTGCCACCAGCAGAGCAGAAGTCTATGGCTACACCTTC. This sequence encodes CATSRAEVYGYTF.

This clonotype was recorded at least ten times. J is TRBJ2-2 and V is TRBV6-2 or TRBV6-3; 16 nucleotides line up with TRBD2. J lost 4 bases, V lost 2 bases, and 4 bases had no gene match. The germline V gene has CDR1 MNHEY and CDR2 SVGEGT. The CDR3 covers 18 residues. The CDR3 DNA reads TGTGCCAGCAGTTACGGGACTAGCGGGAGGGGAAGCACCGGGGAGCTGTTTTTT. It specifies CASSYGTSGRGSTGELFF.

This clonotype was seen at least ten times. V gene TRBV28 combines with J gene TRBJ2-7; 12 bases are a match to TRBD1. V gave up 6 bases and J gave up 4 bases; unmatched junction bases: 7. The CDR3 covers 15 residues. Germline CDR1 and CDR2: MDHEN and SYDVKM. The DNA for the CDR3 is TGTGCCAGCAGCCCAGGGGACAGGGGGCCTTACGAGCAGTACTTC. It translates to CASSPGDRGPYEQYF.

This clonotype was detected only a few times. Given a much more abundant clone one base away, this may be a read error. The rearrangement uses TRBV6-5 and TRBJ2-7; D perhaps matches TRBD2 (6 bases). The CDR3 has 14 residues. Germline V lookup: CDR1 MNHEY, CDR2 SVGAGI. The CDR3 region has the DNA TGTGCCGGCAGCCTCTCAGGGAGGTTTTCCGAGCAGTACTTC. It yields the protein CAGSLSGRFSEQYF.

The CDR3 sequence is CASSRGQPNQPQHF. The DNA of the CDR3 is TGTGCCAGCAGTAGAGGACAGCCGAATCAGCCCCAGCATTTT. J is TRBJ1-5 and V is TRBV6-1; the D gene is possibly TRBD1 (6 bases). CDR1 is MNHNS and CDR2 is SASEGT in the germline V gene. V was pared by 5 bases and J by 4 bases, with 12 bases between. The CDR3 is 14 amino acids.

The chain is built from TRBV28 and TRBJ1-1; no clear D. Trimming took 4 bases from V and 3 from J, leaving 9 bases between them. The CDR3 runs 13 residues. Germline V gene sequence: CDR1 MDHEN, CDR2 SYDVKM. CDR3 bases: TGTGCCAGCAGTTCACACAGTCACACTGAAGCTTTCTTT. The encoded protein is CASSSHSHTEAFF.

This clonotype was seen repeatedly, ten times or more. Here the CDR3 DNA reads TGTGCCAGCAGCTTAGATCATGGCGGGACGACCGAGACCCAGTACTTC. This translates into CASSLDHGGTTETQYF. The V gene is TRBV7-8, the J gene TRBJ2-5, with TRBD2 as a possible D gene (6 bases). Germline V gene sequence: CDR1 SGHVS, CDR2 FQNEAQ. V was pared by 1 base and J by 5 bases, with 17 bases between. The CDR3 runs to 16 residues.